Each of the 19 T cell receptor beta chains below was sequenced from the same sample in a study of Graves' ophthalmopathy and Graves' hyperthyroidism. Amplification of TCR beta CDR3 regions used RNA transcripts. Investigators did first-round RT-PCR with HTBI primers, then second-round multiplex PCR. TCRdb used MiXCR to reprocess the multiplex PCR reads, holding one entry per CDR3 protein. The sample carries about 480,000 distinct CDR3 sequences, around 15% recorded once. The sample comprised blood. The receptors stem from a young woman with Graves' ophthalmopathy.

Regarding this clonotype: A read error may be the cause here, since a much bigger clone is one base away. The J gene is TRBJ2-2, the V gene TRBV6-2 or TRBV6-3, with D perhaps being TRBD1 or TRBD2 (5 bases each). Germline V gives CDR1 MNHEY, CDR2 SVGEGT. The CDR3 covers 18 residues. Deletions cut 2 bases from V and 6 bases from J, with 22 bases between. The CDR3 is CASSYGGTTPASPGELFF. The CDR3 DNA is TGTGCCAGCAGTTACGGGGGAACGACTCCCGCTTCCCCCGGGGAGCTGTTTTTT.

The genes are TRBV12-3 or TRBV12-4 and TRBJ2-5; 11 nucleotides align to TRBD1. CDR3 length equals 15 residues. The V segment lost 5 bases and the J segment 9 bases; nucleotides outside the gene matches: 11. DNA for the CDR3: TGTGCCAGCAGTGGGGGTGGGACAGGGGGTGAGGCCCAGTACTTC. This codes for CASSGGGTGGEAQYF.

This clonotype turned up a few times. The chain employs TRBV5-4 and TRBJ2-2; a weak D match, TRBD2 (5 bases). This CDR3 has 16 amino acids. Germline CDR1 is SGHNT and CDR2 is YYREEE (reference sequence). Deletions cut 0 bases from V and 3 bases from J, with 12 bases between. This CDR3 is CASSLARTADTGELFF. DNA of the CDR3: TGTGCCAGCAGCTTGGCCCGGACTGCGGACACCGGGGAGCTGTTTTTT.

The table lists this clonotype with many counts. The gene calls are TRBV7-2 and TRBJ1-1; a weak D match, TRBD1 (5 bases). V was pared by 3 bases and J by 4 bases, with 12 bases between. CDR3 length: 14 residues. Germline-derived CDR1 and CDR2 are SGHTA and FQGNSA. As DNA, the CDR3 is TGTGCCAGCAGCTTTGGGGGTGGGGTCACTGAAGCTTTCTTT. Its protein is CASSFGGGVTEAFF.

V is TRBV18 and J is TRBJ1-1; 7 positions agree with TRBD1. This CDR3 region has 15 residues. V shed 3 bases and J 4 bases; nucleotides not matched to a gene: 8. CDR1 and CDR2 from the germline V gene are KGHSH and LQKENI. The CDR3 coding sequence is TGTGCCAGCTCACCGACAGGGTTGATTGGCACTGAAGCTTTCTTT. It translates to CASSPTGLIGTEAFF.

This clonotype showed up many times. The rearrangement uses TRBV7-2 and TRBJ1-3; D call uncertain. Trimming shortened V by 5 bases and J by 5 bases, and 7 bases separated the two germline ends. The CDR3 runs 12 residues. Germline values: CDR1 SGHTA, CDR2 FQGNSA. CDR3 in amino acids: CASSQARNTIYF. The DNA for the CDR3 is TGTGCCAGCAGCCAAGCCAGAAACACCATATATTTT.

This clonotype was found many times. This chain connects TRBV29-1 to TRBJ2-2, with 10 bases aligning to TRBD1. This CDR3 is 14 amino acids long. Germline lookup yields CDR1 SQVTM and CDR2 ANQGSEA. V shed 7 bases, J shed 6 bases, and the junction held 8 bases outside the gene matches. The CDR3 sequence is CSAGTGEGSGELFF. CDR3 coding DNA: TGCAGCGCAGGGACAGGGGAGGGCTCCGGGGAGCTGTTTTTT.

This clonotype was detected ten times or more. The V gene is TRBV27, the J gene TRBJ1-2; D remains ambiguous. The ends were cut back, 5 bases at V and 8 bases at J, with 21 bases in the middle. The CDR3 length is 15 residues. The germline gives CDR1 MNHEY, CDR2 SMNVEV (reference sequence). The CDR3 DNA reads TGTGCCAGCAGTCCCTCCGGGTCACTGTTTTGGGGCTACACCTTC. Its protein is CASSPSGSLFWGYTF.

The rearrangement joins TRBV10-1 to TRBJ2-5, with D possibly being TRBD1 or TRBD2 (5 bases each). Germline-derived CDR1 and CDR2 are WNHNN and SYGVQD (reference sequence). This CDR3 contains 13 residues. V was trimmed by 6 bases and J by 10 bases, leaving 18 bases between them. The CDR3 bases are TGCGCCAGCAGGGGACCTTTGGTCGAGGGCCAGTACTTC. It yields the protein CASRGPLVEGQYF.

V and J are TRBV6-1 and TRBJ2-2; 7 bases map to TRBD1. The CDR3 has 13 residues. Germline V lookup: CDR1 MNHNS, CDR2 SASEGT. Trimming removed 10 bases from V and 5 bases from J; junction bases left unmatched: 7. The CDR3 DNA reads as TGTGCCATACGACAGGGAGTTACCGGGGAGCTGTTTTTT. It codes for CAIRQGVTGELFF.

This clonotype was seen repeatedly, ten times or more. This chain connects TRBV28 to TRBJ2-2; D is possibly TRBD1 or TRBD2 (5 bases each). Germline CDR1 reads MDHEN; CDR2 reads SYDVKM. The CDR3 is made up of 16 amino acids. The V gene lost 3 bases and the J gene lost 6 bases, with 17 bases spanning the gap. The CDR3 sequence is CASSFRDGHKSGELFF. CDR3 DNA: TGTGCCAGCAGTTTCCGGGACGGCCATAAATCCGGGGAGCTGTTTTTT.

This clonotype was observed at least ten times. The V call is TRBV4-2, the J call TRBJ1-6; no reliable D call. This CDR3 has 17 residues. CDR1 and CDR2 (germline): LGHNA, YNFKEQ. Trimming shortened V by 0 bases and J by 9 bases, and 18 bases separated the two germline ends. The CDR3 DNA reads TGTGCCAGCAGCCAAGATTTAACGGGATATTGGAGTTCACCCCTCCACTTT. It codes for CASSQDLTGYWSSPLHF.

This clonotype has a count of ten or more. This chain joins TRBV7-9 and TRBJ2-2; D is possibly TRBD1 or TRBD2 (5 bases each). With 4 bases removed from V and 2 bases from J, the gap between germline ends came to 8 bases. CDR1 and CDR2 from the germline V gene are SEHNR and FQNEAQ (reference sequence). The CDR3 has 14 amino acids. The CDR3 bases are TGTGCCAGCAGCTGGGACGGAAACACCGGGGAGCTGTTTTTT. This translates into CASSWDGNTGELFF.

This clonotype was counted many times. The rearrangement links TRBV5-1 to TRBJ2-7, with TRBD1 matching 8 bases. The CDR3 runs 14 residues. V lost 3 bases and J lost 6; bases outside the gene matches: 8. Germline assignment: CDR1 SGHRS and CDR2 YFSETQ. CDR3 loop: CASSWRQGQGEQYF. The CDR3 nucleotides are TGCGCCAGCAGCTGGAGACAGGGGCAGGGCGAGCAGTACTTC. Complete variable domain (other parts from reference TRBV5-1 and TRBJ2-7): KAGVTQTPRYLIKTRGQQVTLSCSPISGHRSVSWYQQTPGQGLQFLFEYFSETQRNKGNFPGRFSGRQFSNSRSEMNVSTLELGDSALYLCASSWRQGQGEQYFGPGTRLTVT.

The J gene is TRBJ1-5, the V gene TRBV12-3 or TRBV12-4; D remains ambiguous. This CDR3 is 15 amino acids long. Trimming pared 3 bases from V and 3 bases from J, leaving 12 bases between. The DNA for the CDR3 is TGTGCCAGCAGTTTGGGCCAACAGCACAATCAGCCCCAGCATTTT. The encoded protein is CASSLGQQHNQPQHF.

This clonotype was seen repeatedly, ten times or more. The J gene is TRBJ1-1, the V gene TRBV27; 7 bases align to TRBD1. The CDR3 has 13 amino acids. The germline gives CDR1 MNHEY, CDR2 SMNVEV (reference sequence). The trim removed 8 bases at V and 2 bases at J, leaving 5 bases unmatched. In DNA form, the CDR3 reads TGTGCCAGCCTAGGAGGGGGCAACACTGAAGCTTTCTTT. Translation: CASLGGGNTEAFF.

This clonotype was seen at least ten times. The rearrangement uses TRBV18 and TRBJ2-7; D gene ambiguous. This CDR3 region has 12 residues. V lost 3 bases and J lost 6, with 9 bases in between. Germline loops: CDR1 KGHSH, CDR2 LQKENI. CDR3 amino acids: CASSPISGEQYF. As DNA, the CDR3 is TGTGCCAGCTCACCGATAAGTGGCGAGCAGTACTTC.

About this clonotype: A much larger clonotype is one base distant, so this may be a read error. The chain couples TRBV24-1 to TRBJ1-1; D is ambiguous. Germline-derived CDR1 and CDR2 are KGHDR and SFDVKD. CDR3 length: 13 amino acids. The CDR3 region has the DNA TGTGCCACCAGTGATTTGCAGAACACTGAAGCTTGCTTT. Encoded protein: CATSDLQNTEACF.

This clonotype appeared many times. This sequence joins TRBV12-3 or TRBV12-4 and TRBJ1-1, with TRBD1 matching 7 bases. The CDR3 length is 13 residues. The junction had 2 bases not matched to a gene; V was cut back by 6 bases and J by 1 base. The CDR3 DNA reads TGTGCCAGCAGCAACAGGGGGAACACTGAAGCTTTCTTT. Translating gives CASSNRGNTEAFF.